The 13 T cell receptor beta chains presented below share a single source sample, sequenced in a study of T cells in Graves' hyperthyroidism and ophthalmopathy. Amplification targeted TCR beta CDR3 regions from RNA transcripts. HTBI primers were employed in a first-round RT-PCR of the TCR CDR3. TCRdb re-analysed the multiplex PCR reads in MiXCR, keeping a single row per CDR3 protein. The repertoire has over 350,000 distinct CDR3 sequences, about 15% of them found once; the top ten carry roughly 13%. Sequencing was performed on blood. These TCRs come from a man between 18 and 35 years old with Graves' ophthalmopathy.

This clonotype came up many times. The V call is TRBV7-8, the J call TRBJ2-2, with 7 bases fitting TRBD1. The trim removed 5 bases at V and 2 bases at J, leaving 8 bases unmatched. The CDR3 runs to 16 residues. Germline loops: CDR1 SGHVS, CDR2 FQNEAQ. The CDR3 nucleotides are TGTGCCAGCAGCCCAAGGACAGGAATAAACACCGGGGAGCTGTTTTTT. Amino acid sequence: CASSPRTGINTGELFF.

The chain uses TRBV5-1 and TRBJ2-5; 8 positions match TRBD1. This CDR3 has 15 amino acids. Per germline, CDR1 SGHRS and CDR2 YFSETQ. Unmatched junction bases numbered 6, after V lost 4 bases and J lost 1 base. The CDR3 DNA reads as TGCGCCAGCAGCCCGACAGGGGCACCCCAAGAGACCCAGTACTTC. This gives the protein CASSPTGAPQETQYF.

This clonotype was seen many times. This chain uses TRBV2 with TRBJ1-1, with D tentatively TRBD1 (5 bases). This CDR3 comprises 11 residues. Germline lookup yields CDR1 SNHLY and CDR2 FYNNEI. Trimming took off 3 bases at V and 8 bases at J, with 7 bases between the two ends. Here the CDR3 reads CASSDRVEAFF. For the CDR3, the DNA is TGTGCCAGCAGTGACAGGGTAGAAGCTTTCTTT.

This clonotype has a count of ten or more. The genes are TRBV20-1 and TRBJ2-1, with D tentatively TRBD2 (6 bases). The germline V gene has CDR1 DFQATT and CDR2 SNEGSKA (reference sequence). The CDR3 totals 13 residues. The V end was cut by 6 bases, the J end by 5 bases, with 14 bases between. The CDR3 coding sequence is TGCAGTGCAGATTCTAGCGTCGACAATGAGCAGTTCTTC. Its protein product is CSADSSVDNEQFF.

This clonotype was observed a handful of times. The CDR3 region has the DNA TGCGCCAGCAGCCAAGAGAGGCTCTCCTACGAGCAGTACTTC. Translation gives CASSQERLSYEQYF. This rearrangement joins TRBV4-1 to TRBJ2-7, with D unresolved. Germline V gives CDR1 MGHRA, CDR2 YSYEKL. This CDR3 has 14 amino acids. The V gene lost 0 bases and the J gene lost 0 bases, with 6 bases spanning the gap.

Ten or more counts support this clonotype. This chain connects TRBV3-1 to TRBJ2-1; weak D call: TRBD2 (5 bases). The ends were cut back, 1 base at V and 6 bases at J, with 13 bases in the middle. This CDR3 has 15 amino acids. The germline V gene has CDR1 LGHDT and CDR2 YNNKEL (reference sequence). CDR3 sequence (DNA): TGTGCCAGCAGCCAAGCAGCGGTCCCTGGCAATGAGCAGTTCTTC. Its protein is CASSQAAVPGNEQFF.

A remark on this clonotype: A read error may be the cause here, since a much bigger clone is one base away. The genes are TRBV7-9 and TRBJ2-7; D remains ambiguous. Near its end, the DNA agrees better with TRBJ2-1, so the J call may be wrong. The CDR3 has 12 amino acids. Germline-derived CDR1 and CDR2 are SEHNR and FQNEAQ (reference sequence). The CDR3 is CASSPHGYEQFF. The DNA for the CDR3 is TGTGCCAGCAGCCCACATGGCTACGAGCAGTTCTTC.

The chain links TRBV4-1 to TRBJ2-1; no firm D call. Trimming pared 0 bases from V and 3 bases from J, leaving 9 bases between. Germline CDR1 and CDR2: MGHRA and YSYEKL. The CDR3 totals 15 residues. The CDR3 nucleotides read TGCGCCAGCAGCCAAGATAAGAGACACTACAATGAGCAGTTCTTC. As protein: CASSQDKRHYNEQFF.

This clonotype was detected ten times or more. The V call is TRBV30, the J call TRBJ1-1; TRBD1 aligns across 7 bases. Germline CDR1 reads GTSNPN; CDR2 reads SVGIG (reference sequence). The CDR3 spans 13 residues. Trimming removed 7 bases from V and 0 bases from J; junction bases left unmatched: 5. The CDR3 region is CAFQGEVNTEAFF. The CDR3 bases are TGTGCCTTCCAGGGGGAGGTGAACACTGAAGCTTTCTTT.

V gene TRBV19 combines with J gene TRBJ1-1; D perhaps matches TRBD1 (5 bases). The CDR3 is 13 amino acids. Germline lookup yields CDR1 LNHDA and CDR2 SQIVND (reference sequence). The ends were cut back, 7 bases at V and 6 bases at J, with 15 bases in the middle. CDR3 in DNA: TGTGCCAGTATGTCGAGGGGCGGATCTGAAGCTTTCTTT. It codes for CASMSRGGSEAFF.

The chain combines TRBV27 with TRBJ1-5; no clear D. Germline assignment: CDR1 MNHEY and CDR2 SMNVEV (reference sequence). V shed 7 bases and J shed 3 bases, with 10 bases lying between them. This CDR3 region has 13 residues. The CDR3 bases are TGTGCCAGCAAAAGGGCCACCAATCAGCCCCAGCATTTT. It translates to CASKRATNQPQHF.

The sample holds many counts of this clonotype. This chain uses TRBV29-1 with TRBJ1-2; D might be TRBD1 (6 bases). The V gene lost 6 bases and the J gene lost 2 bases, with 13 bases spanning the gap. The CDR3 sequence is 13 residues long. In germline, CDR1 is SQVTM, CDR2 ANQGSEA. CDR3 region: CSVGTPENYGYTF. In nucleotides, the CDR3 is TGCAGCGTGGGGACACCTGAAAACTATGGCTACACCTTC.

This clonotype has only a few counts. The chain has TRBV9 and TRBJ1-2; D gene ambiguous. This CDR3 is 14 amino acids long. Trimming left V 0 bases short and J 3 bases short, with 9 bases between. The V gene's germline CDR1 is SGDLS and CDR2 YYNGEE. This CDR3 reads CASSVGASYYGYTF. As DNA, the CDR3 is TGTGCCAGCAGCGTAGGGGCCAGCTACTATGGCTACACCTTC.